Below, 3 T cell receptor beta chains from the same sample are listed, as sequenced in a study of blood T cell repertoires in COVID-19. Produced via immunoSEQ multiplex PCR; TCRdb's table is partial and in-frame only. The sample lists more than 85,000 clones; about four fifths were seen once. The sequenced material came from peripheral blood. These receptors originate from a man in his forties or fifties with active or convalescent COVID-19.

This clone was detected only once. The chain is built from TRBV10-3 and TRBJ1-5; no definite D call. The CDR3 covers 13 residues. V dropped 2 bases and J dropped 7 bases, with 9 bases sitting between them. Looked up from germline, CDR1 is ENHRY and CDR2 is SYGVKD. The CDR3 reads CAISEGRGQPQHF. In nucleotides, the CDR3 is TGTGCCATCAGTGAGGGAAGAGGCCAGCCCCAGCATTTT.

In DNA form, the CDR3 reads TGTGCCAGCTCACCCGACAGGGGGCAGCCCCAGCATTTT. Residues: CASSPDRGQPQHF. The chain recombines TRBV18 with TRBJ1-5, with 9 bases that match TRBD1. Germline CDR1 reads KGHSH; CDR2 reads LQKENI. The CDR3 totals 13 residues. With 3 bases clipped from V and 7 bases from J, the junction kept 1 base outside the gene matches.

The chain couples TRBV6-1 to TRBJ2-3; no definite D call. Trimming left V 3 bases short and J 5 bases short, with 12 bases between. Germline assignment: CDR1 MNHNS and CDR2 SASEGT. The CDR3 covers 14 residues. CDR3 nucleotide sequence: TGTGCCAGCAGTGATTCCGGGTATGGAGATACGCAGTATTTT. Translated: CASSDSGYGDTQYF.